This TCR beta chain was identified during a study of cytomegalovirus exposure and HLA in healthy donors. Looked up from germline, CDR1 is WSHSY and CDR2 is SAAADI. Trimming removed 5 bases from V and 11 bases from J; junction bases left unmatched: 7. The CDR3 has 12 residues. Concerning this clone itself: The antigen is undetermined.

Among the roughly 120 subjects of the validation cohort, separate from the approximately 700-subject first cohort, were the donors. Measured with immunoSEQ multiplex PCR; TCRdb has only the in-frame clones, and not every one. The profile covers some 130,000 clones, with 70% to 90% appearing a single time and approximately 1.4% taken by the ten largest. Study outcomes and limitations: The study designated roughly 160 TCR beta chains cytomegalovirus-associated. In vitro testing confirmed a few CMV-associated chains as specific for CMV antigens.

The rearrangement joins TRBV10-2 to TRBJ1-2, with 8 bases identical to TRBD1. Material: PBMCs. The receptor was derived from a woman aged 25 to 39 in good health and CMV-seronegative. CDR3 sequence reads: CASSWDRNSYTF. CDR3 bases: TGCGCCAGCAGTTGGGACAGGAATTCATACACCTTC.